These T cell receptor beta chains were read from a single sample in a study of graft-versus-host responses after intestinal transplantation. Their antigen targets remain unknown. The table came from immunoSEQ multiplex PCR; TCRdb's copy has only in-frame clones and leaves some out. The sample lists roughly 100,000 clones; 80% to 95% were seen once. The input for sequencing was unstimulated CD8+ T cells sorted from spleen or lymph node cells, taken before intestinal transplant. These receptors were collected from a human donor who received an intestinal transplant. Each CDR3 is given with its conserved first and last residue. The order of the fields is clone size, V gene, D gene, J gene, CDR3 protein, CDR3 DNA. The D gene is left open where the match is weak. For some rows the clone size is stated as once, few or many, or as a class when expanded; others skip it.

clone_size: .; v_call: TRBV2; d_call: TRBD2; j_call: TRBJ2-1; cdr3_aa: CASRPSSGSSYNEQFF; cdr3_nt: TGTGCCAGCAGGCCCTCTAGCGGCAGCTCCTACAATGAGCAGTTCTTC
clone_size: .; v_call: TRBV27; d_call: .; j_call: TRBJ2-3; cdr3_aa: CASSPGPSGSTDTQYF; cdr3_nt: TGTGCCAGCAGTCCCGGGCCCAGTGGGAGCACAGATACGCAGTATTTT
clone_size: .; v_call: TRBV19; d_call: TRBD1; j_call: TRBJ1-6; cdr3_aa: CASSERTGANSPLHF; cdr3_nt: TGTGCCAGTAGTGAGAGGACAGGGGCTAATTCACCCCTCCACTTT
clone_size: .; v_call: TRBV10-3; d_call: TRBD1; j_call: TRBJ1-2; cdr3_aa: CAISGGSGDGYTF; cdr3_nt: TGTGCCATCTCAGGGGGGTCGGGAGATGGCTACACCTTC
clone_size: once; v_call: TRBV7-9; d_call: TRBD1; j_call: TRBJ1-5; cdr3_aa: CASSPTGLGNQPQHF; cdr3_nt: TGTGCCAGCAGCCCGACAGGGCTTGGCAATCAGCCCCAGCATTTT
clone_size: .; v_call: TRBV7-9; d_call: .; j_call: TRBJ2-7; cdr3_aa: CASSPSTSYEQYF; cdr3_nt: TGTGCCAGCAGCCCAAGTACCTCCTACGAGCAGTACTTC
clone_size: .; v_call: TRBV19; d_call: TRBD1; j_call: TRBJ1-5; cdr3_aa: CASSFRPDRQEKQPQHF; cdr3_nt: TGTGCCAGTAGTTTTAGACCGGACAGGCAGGAAAAACAGCCCCAGCATTTT
clone_size: .; v_call: TRBV5-1; d_call: TRBD1; j_call: TRBJ1-5; cdr3_aa: CASSKETGRWDQPQHF; cdr3_nt: TGCGCCAGCAGCAAAGAGACAGGGAGGTGGGATCAGCCCCAGCATTTT
clone_size: once; v_call: TRBV5-1; d_call: .; j_call: TRBJ2-7; cdr3_aa: CASSLGAYEQYF; cdr3_nt: TGCGCCAGCAGCTTAGGGGCGTACGAGCAGTACTTC
clone_size: .; v_call: TRBV2; d_call: TRBD2; j_call: TRBJ2-3; cdr3_aa: CASSNFEGAGVSTDTQYF; cdr3_nt: TGTGCCAGCAGCAACTTCGAGGGAGCGGGGGTTAGCACAGATACGCAGTATTTT
clone_size: .; v_call: TRBV9; d_call: TRBD2; j_call: TRBJ2-1; cdr3_aa: CASSVLAGAPNEQFF; cdr3_nt: TGTGCCAGCAGCGTCCTAGCGGGGGCCCCCAATGAGCAGTTCTTC
clone_size: .; v_call: TRBV7-8; d_call: TRBD2; j_call: TRBJ2-7; cdr3_aa: CASSLETSGGYEQYF; cdr3_nt: TGTGCCAGCAGCTTAGAAACTAGCGGGGGTTACGAGCAGTACTTC
clone_size: .; v_call: TRBV7-9; d_call: .; j_call: TRBJ2-1; cdr3_aa: CASNRVLYNEQFF; cdr3_nt: TGTGCCAGCAACAGGGTCTTGTACAATGAGCAGTTCTTC
clone_size: .; v_call: TRBV2; d_call: TRBD1; j_call: TRBJ1-2; cdr3_aa: CASSETGGMIIHGYTF; cdr3_nt: TGTGCCAGCAGTGAGACAGGGGGGATGATTATCCATGGCTACACCTTC
clone_size: .; v_call: TRBV7-8; d_call: TRBD1; j_call: TRBJ1-2; cdr3_aa: CASSLGQGHGYTF; cdr3_nt: TGTGCCAGCAGCTTAGGACAGGGACATGGCTACACCTTC
clone_size: .; v_call: TRBV30; d_call: TRBD1; j_call: TRBJ1-1; cdr3_aa: CAWDRGLEAFF; cdr3_nt: TGTGCCTGGGACAGGGGGTTGGAAGCTTTCTTT
clone_size: .; v_call: TRBV7-9; d_call: .; j_call: TRBJ1-2; cdr3_aa: CASSLGQEDIHNYGYTF; cdr3_nt: TGTGCCAGCAGCTTAGGACAGGAGGATATCCATAACTATGGCTACACCTTC
clone_size: .; v_call: TRBV7-9; d_call: .; j_call: TRBJ2-7; cdr3_aa: CASSGIAYEQYF; cdr3_nt: TGTGCCAGCAGCGGGATCGCCTACGAGCAGTACTTC
clone_size: .; v_call: TRBV2; d_call: .; j_call: TRBJ2-1; cdr3_aa: CASSPTGPLYNEQFF; cdr3_nt: TGTGCCAGCAGTCCGACTGGACCCCTCTACAATGAGCAGTTCTTC
clone_size: .; v_call: TRBV27; d_call: .; j_call: TRBJ2-7; cdr3_aa: CASSLSGGVTYEQYF; cdr3_nt: TGTGCCAGCAGTTTATCTGGAGGGGTCACCTACGAGCAGTACTTC
clone_size: .; v_call: TRBV5-4; d_call: .; j_call: TRBJ2-5; cdr3_aa: CASSLAETQYF; cdr3_nt: TGTGCCAGCAGCTTGGCGGAGACCCAGTACTTC
clone_size: .; v_call: TRBV6-6; d_call: TRBD1; j_call: TRBJ2-5; cdr3_aa: CASSNTGGKETQYF; cdr3_nt: TGTGCCAGCAGTAATACAGGGGGCAAAGAGACCCAGTACTTC
clone_size: .; v_call: TRBV29-1; d_call: .; j_call: TRBJ1-4; cdr3_aa: CSVGGGEHEKLFF; cdr3_nt: TGCAGCGTTGGCGGGGGGGAGCATGAAAAACTGTTTTTT
clone_size: .; v_call: TRBV5-6; d_call: TRBD1; j_call: TRBJ1-4; cdr3_aa: CASSDWGGSRDSREKLFF; cdr3_nt: TGTGCCAGCAGCGATTGGGGGGGTAGTCGGGACAGTCGGGAAAAACTGTTTTTT
clone_size: .; v_call: TRBV27; d_call: .; j_call: TRBJ2-3; cdr3_aa: CASRGHSSTDTQYF; cdr3_nt: TGTGCCAGTCGCGGCCATTCTAGCACAGATACGCAGTATTTT
clone_size: .; v_call: TRBV27; d_call: TRBD1; j_call: TRBJ1-1; cdr3_aa: CASSLYQGANTEAFF; cdr3_nt: TGTGCCAGCAGTTTATATCAGGGGGCTAACACTGAAGCTTTCTTT